The 24 T cell receptor beta chains reported below all come from one sample, sequenced in a study of CD8+CD57+ T cells in acquired aplastic anemia. Genomic DNA templated the TCR beta VDJ and CDR3 profiling. TCRdb independently ran MiXCR on the reads; one entry per CDR3 protein. The sample has 200,000 to 300,000 distinct CDR3 sequences, approximately 45% seen once. Patients selected for sequencing had displayed CD8+CD57+ cell expansion by flow cytometry. Sequencing used sorted CD4+, CD8+, or CD8+CD57+ T cells (not recorded which) from PBMCs. The receptors here all came from a human donor with aplastic anemia.

This clonotype was detected a few times. The J gene is TRBJ2-5, the V gene TRBV27; TRBD2 matches 9 bases. Germline V gene lookup returns CDR1 MNHEY and CDR2 SMNVEV (reference sequence). V lost 5 bases, J lost 2 bases, and 12 bases stayed unmatched. CDR3 length: 17 amino acids. The CDR3 reads CASSPLHTLAGQETQYF. In DNA, the CDR3 is TGTGCCAGCAGTCCCCTCCATACCCTAGCGGGGCAAGAGACCCAGTACTTC.

The chain joins TRBV24-1 to TRBJ2-3; perhaps TRBD2 as D (5 bases). Germline CDR1 and CDR2: KGHDR and SFDVKD. The CDR3 extends over 16 amino acids. Trimming pared 4 bases from V and 6 bases from J, leaving 19 bases between. The CDR3 nucleotides read TGTGCCACCAGTGACCCGTCTGGGAAGAGGGTGGATACGCAGTATTTT. Its protein product is CATSDPSGKRVDTQYF.

The sample holds one count of this clonotype. The missing conserved phenylalanine or tryptophan at the end of this CDR3 makes a read error likely. The chain couples TRBV7-9 to TRBJ2-1; perhaps TRBD2 as D (6 bases). This CDR3 contains 15 residues. Per the germline V gene, CDR1 is SEHNR and CDR2 is FQNEAQ (reference sequence). Trimming removed 1 base from V and 2 bases from J, with 9 bases in between. The CDR3 DNA follows: TGTGCCAGCAGCTTAGGGGACTCGACCTACAATGAGCAGTTCCTC. Its translation is CASSLGDSTYNEQFL.

The V and J genes are TRBV12-3 or TRBV12-4 and TRBJ1-2; D is ambiguous. CDR3 size: 13 residues. The V end was cut by 5 bases, the J end by 4 bases, with 11 bases between. The CDR3 region is CASSEGPGYGYTF. DNA of the CDR3: TGTGCCAGCAGTGAGGGCCCTGGCTATGGCTACACCTTC.

The rearrangement joins TRBV2 to TRBJ1-1, with TRBD1 matching over 9 bases. The CDR3 totals 17 residues. J lost 1 base, V lost 3 bases, and 9 bases had no gene match. Looked up from germline, CDR1 is SNHLY and CDR2 is FYNNEI. CDR3 bases: TGTGCCAGCAGTGATAGGGACAGGGCAAAGAAGAACACTGAAGCTTTCTTT. Protein: CASSDRDRAKKNTEAFF.

The CDR3 sequence: CATSRTTGVNQPQHF. In nucleotides, the CDR3 is TGTGCCACCAGCCGAACGACAGGGGTCAATCAGCCCCAGCATTTT. The chain joins TRBV15 to TRBJ1-5; 8 nucleotides line up with TRBD1. The length of the CDR3 is 15 residues. V was clipped by 5 bases and J by 3 bases; unmatched bases: 6. CDR1 and CDR2 (germline): LNHNV, YYDKDF (reference sequence).

This clonotype was counted ten times or more. The chain is built from TRBV7-2 and TRBJ2-3; 11 bases align to TRBD2. V lost 1 base and J lost 5; bases outside the gene matches: 8. CDR1 SGHTA and CDR2 FQGNSA come from the germline V gene. The length of the CDR3 is 17 residues. This CDR3 is CASSLESSGGWGDTQYF. In DNA, the CDR3 is TGTGCCAGCAGCTTAGAATCTAGCGGGGGGTGGGGAGATACGCAGTATTTT.

This clonotype has a count of ten or more. This chain links TRBV19 with TRBJ2-1, with 9 bases aligning to TRBD2. Germline values: CDR1 LNHDA, CDR2 SQIVND (reference sequence). With V trimmed by 3 bases and J by 0 bases, 3 bases remained unmatched. This CDR3 has 16 amino acids. CDR3 region: CASSILAGSSYNEQFF. The CDR3 coding sequence is TGTGCCAGTAGTATCCTAGCGGGGAGCTCCTACAATGAGCAGTTCTTC.

This clonotype came up many times. The chain links TRBV4-2 to TRBJ1-6, with D possibly being TRBD1 (6 bases). Trimming left V 0 bases short and J 6 bases short, with 12 bases between. The CDR3 is made up of 16 amino acids. The V gene's germline CDR1 is LGHNA and CDR2 YNFKEQ. The CDR3 loop reads CASSQDIGRGNSPLHF. The CDR3 bases are TGTGCCAGCAGCCAAGATATCGGCAGGGGTAATTCACCCCTCCACTTT.

This clonotype has a handful of counts. V and J are TRBV27 and TRBJ1-5; D remains ambiguous. The germline V and J ends were trimmed by 3 bases and 4 bases, with 4 bases remaining between them. Germline assignment: CDR1 MNHEY and CDR2 SMNVEV (reference sequence). This CDR3 comprises 12 residues. The CDR3 nucleotides read TGTGCCAGCAGTTTTACGAATCAGCCCCAGCATTTT. Translated, it gives CASSFTNQPQHF.

A word on this clonotype: A read error may account for a junction end that differs from germline. V is TRBV20-1 and J is TRBJ2-5; no clear D. The germline V gene encodes CDR1 DFQATT and CDR2 SNEGSKA (reference sequence). The CDR3 runs 14 residues. The CDR3 here is CSARDGRSQGTQYF. In DNA, the CDR3 is TGCAGTGCTAGAGATGGAAGATCCCAAGGGACCCAGTACTTC.

This chain joins TRBV29-1 and TRBJ1-1, with a weak D call TRBD1 (5 bases). V was cut by 3 bases and J by 2 bases, with 10 bases left in between. The CDR3 contains 13 residues. Germline V gene sequence: CDR1 SQVTM, CDR2 ANQGSEA. The CDR3 coding sequence is TGCAGCGTTGAGGGGGTCAGCAACACTGAAGCTTTCTTT. Encoded protein: CSVEGVSNTEAFF.

With respect to this clonotype: Because it lacks the conserved phenylalanine or tryptophan at the end, this CDR3 is likely a read error. The chain is built from TRBV5-5 and TRBJ2-2; 8 nucleotides line up with TRBD1. From germline, CDR1 is SGHKS and CDR2 YYEKEE (reference sequence). This CDR3 has 15 residues. V shed 3 bases and J 7 bases; nucleotides not matched to a gene: 8. CDR3 DNA sequence: TGTGCCAGCAGCTACCGACAGGGGAGGTTCGGGGAGCTGTTTCTT. Residues: CASSYRQGRFGELFL.

V is TRBV12-1 and J is TRBJ2-2; the D segment call TRBD1 is taken from the table without a DNA check. TRBV12-1 is flagged as a pseudogene. The CDR3 extends over 14 amino acids. The CDR3 region is CASSVTGNAGELFF. CDR3 nucleotide sequence: TGTGCCAGCAGCGTAACAGGGAACGCCGGGGAGCTGTTTTTT.

This clonotype came up many times. The V and J genes are TRBV5-4 and TRBJ1-2, with 7 bases that match TRBD1. V lost 5 bases and J lost 1; bases outside the gene matches: 11. The CDR3 length is 16 residues. Germline values: CDR1 SGHNT, CDR2 YYREEE (reference sequence). CDR3 residues: CASSHINRGYNYGYTF. The CDR3 DNA reads as TGTGCCAGCAGTCACATAAACAGGGGATATAACTATGGCTACACCTTC.

This clonotype was detected a few times. The CDR3 protein is CSVAGQAPDYGYTF. The CDR3 nucleotides are TGCAGCGTTGCCGGGCAGGCGCCAGACTATGGCTACACCTTC. The rearrangement joins TRBV29-1 to TRBJ1-2; D is unresolved. V lost 4 bases and J lost 3, with 15 bases in between. The CDR3 extends over 14 amino acids. The germline V gene encodes CDR1 SQVTM and CDR2 ANQGSEA.

The chain recombines TRBV20-1 with TRBJ2-5; D might be TRBD1 (6 bases). From germline, CDR1 is DFQATT and CDR2 SNEGSKA (reference sequence). V gave up 3 bases and J gave up 2 bases, with 13 bases separating them. This CDR3 comprises 14 residues. CDR3 in DNA: TGCAGTGCTAGGACTGATACAGGGCAAGAGACCCAGTACTTC. This encodes CSARTDTGQETQYF.

Comment on this clonotype: This may come from a read error, since a much larger clone is one base off. This rearrangement joins TRBV9 to TRBJ2-1; perhaps TRBD2 as D (5 bases). Germline V CDR1 and CDR2: SGDLS, YYNGEE. This CDR3 comprises 15 residues. The CDR3 DNA sequence: TGTGCCAGCAGCGAAGATTCCCTAGCCGGAGGTGAGCAGTCCTTC. Its translation is CASSEDSLAGGEQSF.

Here the CDR3 reads CATSRDMAGLYNEQFF. In nucleotides, the CDR3 is TGTGCCACCAGCAGAGATATGGCGGGACTTTACAATGAGCAGTTCTTC. J is TRBJ2-1 and V is TRBV15; TRBD2 is a possible D gene (6 bases). V lost 0 bases and J 4 bases, leaving 13 bases between the germline ends. Germline CDR1 LNHNV, CDR2 YYDKDF (reference sequence). This CDR3 is built from 16 residues.

V usage is TRBV15 and J usage is TRBJ2-6, with D perhaps given as TRBD1 or TRBD2 (5 bases each). Germline V gives CDR1 LNHNV, CDR2 YYDKDF (reference sequence). The CDR3 is 17 amino acids. V was clipped by 3 bases and J by 0 bases, with 12 bases between them. The CDR3 protein is CATSSQGRISGANVLTF. CDR3 DNA: TGTGCCACCAGCAGCCAGGGACGAATCTCTGGGGCCAACGTCCTGACTTTC.

Details on this clonotype: The junction does not match germline at one end; this may be a read error. The rearrangement joins TRBV9 to TRBJ2-1; TRBD2 agrees at 13 bases. Per the germline V gene, CDR1 is SGDLS and CDR2 is YYNGEE. The CDR3 runs 16 residues. The CDR3 DNA sequence: TGTGCCAGCAGCGAGAGACTAGCGGGAGGCTACAATGAGCAGTTTTTC. Translation gives CASSERLAGGYNEQFF.

This clonotype was recorded many times. Here the CDR3 reads CASSLEARGHEQYF. The CDR3 DNA reads as TGTGCCAGCAGCTTAGAGGCGCGGGGGCACGAGCAGTACTTC. The V and J genes are TRBV7-2 and TRBJ2-7, with a possible D match to TRBD2 (7 bases). The germline V gene encodes CDR1 SGHTA and CDR2 FQGNSA. V lost 1 base to trimming and J lost 5 bases, with 12 bases between them. The length of the CDR3 is 14 residues.

The chain couples TRBV29-1 to TRBJ1-1, with D possibly TRBD1 on 5 matching bases. V was cut by 2 bases and J by 6 bases, with 10 bases left in between. The CDR3 is 12 residues long. Germline V gene sequence: CDR1 SQVTM, CDR2 ANQGSEA. CDR3 residues: CSVERGSAEAFF. CDR3 nucleotides: TGCAGCGTTGAAAGGGGTTCCGCTGAAGCTTTCTTT.

Ten or more counts support this clonotype. The V gene is TRBV6-5, the J gene TRBJ1-1; D ambiguous. The germline V gene has CDR1 MNHEY and CDR2 SVGAGI. CDR3 size: 11 residues. Trimming took 7 bases from V and 1 from J, leaving 4 bases between them. CDR3 DNA: TGTGCCAGCATAACGAACACTGAAGCTTTCTTT. This translates into CASITNTEAFF.